The clone carrying this T cell receptor (beta chain) was picked up a small number of times. Its antigen is unidentified. This record comes from a study of shared clonotypes between healthy human individuals. The study, taken as a whole, reports: The study generally estimated greater richness for naive than memory subsets. It was expected that sequencing depth would affect clonotype sharing among donors.

The CDR3 contains 12 residues. The germline V gene encodes CDR1 KGHSH and CDR2 LQKENI. V gave up 5 bases and J gave up 8 bases; unmatched junction bases: 3. Assay used: immunoSEQ multiplex PCR; TCRdb lists only in-frame clones, some missing. The sample has approximately 1,500,000 clones; roughly 95% are singletons. The chain couples TRBV18 to TRBJ1-3; 7 bases are shared with TRBD1. This TCR derives from a man between 25 and 39 years old in good health. Sequencing used naive CD4+ T cells sorted from blood. Subset specified: CD45RA+ positively selected. The CDR3 sequence is CASSTTGDTIYF. Here the CDR3 DNA reads TGTGCCAGCTCAACAACAGGGGACACCATATATTTT.